The rows below give T cell receptor beta chains drawn from one sample of a study of blood T cell repertoires in COVID-19. Sequencing was performed with immunoSEQ multiplex PCR; in TCRdb, only in-frame clones are kept and a portion is missing. The sample lists 110,000 to 150,000 clones, roughly 80% occurring once. Sequenced material: PBMCs or T cells enriched from blood (not recorded which). Source of these receptors: a woman aged 40 to 50 who had recovered from COVID-19. The CDR3 runs from the conserved cysteine through the conserved F or W. Fields, in order: J gene, CDR3 length, clone size, D gene, V gene, CDR3 DNA, CDR3 protein. A D gene is named only where the DNA matches it firmly. The listing skips clone size in some rows; elsewhere it reads once, few, many or a size class.

TRBJ2-1	15	NA	NA	TRBV2	TGTGCCAGCAGTGAGAGCCATAACTCCTACAATGAGCAGTTCTTC	CASSESHNSYNEQFF
TRBJ1-6	14	NA	NA	TRBV9	TGTGCCAGCAGCGTAAGACAGACTAATTCACCCCTCCACTTT	CASSVRQTNSPLHF
TRBJ2-6	17	NA	NA	TRBV9	TGTGCCAGCAGCGTTACCCCGGGAGATTCTGGGGCCAACGTCCTGACTTTC	CASSVTPGDSGANVLTF
TRBJ1-1	14	NA	NA	TRBV4-2	TGTGCCAGCAGCCAAGGGCCAATGAACACTGAAGCTTTCTTT	CASSQGPMNTEAFF
TRBJ1-5	13	NA	NA	TRBV30	TGTGCCTGGAGCCTAGAAGACAATCAGCCCCAGCATTTT	CAWSLEDNQPQHF
TRBJ2-7	13	NA	TRBD1	TRBV7-3	TGTGCCAGCAGCCGGGACAGGGGGACGGAGCAGTACTTC	CASSRDRGTEQYF
TRBJ1-6	13	NA	NA	TRBV3-1/TRBV3-2	TGTGCCAGCAGCCATGGGGAGAATTCACCCCTCCACTTT	CASSHGENSPLHF
TRBJ2-1	16	NA	TRBD2	TRBV7-3	TGTGCCAGCAGCTTCGGGGGACTAGCGGCCTACAATGAGCAGTTCTTC	CASSFGGLAAYNEQFF
TRBJ2-3	14	NA	NA	TRBV5-1	TGCGCCAGCAGCCCCAGGGGGGAAACAGATACGCAGTATTTT	CASSPRGETDTQYF
TRBJ2-5	14	NA	TRBD2	TRBV9	TGTGCCAGCAGCGGGGCTAGCGGGAGAGAGACCCAGTACTTC	CASSGASGRETQYF
TRBJ2-3	14	NA	TRBD2	TRBV11-2	TGTGCCAGCAGCCGGACTAGCGGCACAGATACGCAGTATTTT	CASSRTSGTDTQYF
TRBJ2-7	16	NA	TRBD2	TRBV2	TGTGCCAGCAGTGGGGCCCTAGCGGGGCCACCGGACGAGCAGTACTTC	CASSGALAGPPDEQYF
TRBJ1-3	14	NA	NA	TRBV11-2	TGTGCCAGCAGCTCTACGCCCTCTGGAAACACCATATATTTT	CASSSTPSGNTIYF
TRBJ1-1	21	NA	TRBD1	TRBV27	TGTGCCAGCAGTTTCAACCGACCGAAAGGACAGGGGGTCAACTCGAACACTGAAGCTTTCTTT	CASSFNRPKGQGVNSNTEAFF
TRBJ1-2	14	NA	NA	TRBV28	TGTGCCAGCAGTTTAGGGAGCAGGGAGGCCGGCTACACCTTC	CASSLGSREAGYTF
TRBJ1-6	14	NA	NA	TRBV3-1/TRBV3-2	TGTGCCAGCAGCCAATATCACACTAATTCACCCCTCCACTTT	CASSQYHTNSPLHF
TRBJ1-5	15	NA	NA	TRBV9	TGTGCCAGCAGCGGACCAGGGTCTAGCAATCAGCCCCAGCATTTT	CASSGPGSSNQPQHF
TRBJ1-1	14	NA	NA	TRBV18	TGTGCCAGCTCACCACCGATAGCGAACACTGAAGCTTTCTTT	CASSPPIANTEAFF
TRBJ2-1	13	NA	TRBD2	TRBV12-5	TGTGCTAGTTCGAGCGGGGACTACAATGAGCAGTTCTTC	CASSSGDYNEQFF
TRBJ1-1	19	NA	NA	TRBV11-3	TGTGCCAGCAGCTTAGGGGGGCCCGAAGGGGTATGGTCGGACACTGAAGCTTTCTTT	CASSLGGPEGVWSDTEAFF
TRBJ1-3	13	NA	NA	TRBV6-5	TGTGCCAGCACCCGGGGCTCTGGAAACACCATATATTTT	CASTRGSGNTIYF
TRBJ2-5	15	few	TRBD1	TRBV2	TGTGCCAGCAGTGGCGAGGGGGCCATCCGGGAGACCCAGTACTTC	CASSGEGAIRETQYF
TRBJ2-1	12	NA	NA	TRBV7-9	TGTGCCAGCATCCGAACGGAGGGTGAGCAGTTCTTC	CASIRTEGEQFF
TRBJ2-3	12	NA	TRBD2	TRBV7-9	TGTGCCGGGGGGGAGAGCACAGATACGCAGTATTTT	CAGGESTDTQYF
TRBJ2-1	15	NA	NA	TRBV19	TGTGCCAGTAGTATAGGAGGGCCCCAACCTTATGAGCAGTTCTTC	CASSIGGPQPYEQFF
TRBJ2-2	15	NA	NA	TRBV2	TGTGCCAGCAGCCTCGGTGGGGCGTGGGCCGGGGAGCTGTTTTTT	CASSLGGAWAGELFF
TRBJ2-1	15	NA	NA	TRBV25-1	TGTGCCAGCACCCAGCGGGCCGAGCGGAATGGTGAGCAGTTCTTC	CASTQRAERNGEQFF
TRBJ2-3	14	NA	TRBD1	TRBV2	TGTGCCAGCTCGCTTGGACAGGGGGCAGATACGCAGTATTTT	CASSLGQGADTQYF